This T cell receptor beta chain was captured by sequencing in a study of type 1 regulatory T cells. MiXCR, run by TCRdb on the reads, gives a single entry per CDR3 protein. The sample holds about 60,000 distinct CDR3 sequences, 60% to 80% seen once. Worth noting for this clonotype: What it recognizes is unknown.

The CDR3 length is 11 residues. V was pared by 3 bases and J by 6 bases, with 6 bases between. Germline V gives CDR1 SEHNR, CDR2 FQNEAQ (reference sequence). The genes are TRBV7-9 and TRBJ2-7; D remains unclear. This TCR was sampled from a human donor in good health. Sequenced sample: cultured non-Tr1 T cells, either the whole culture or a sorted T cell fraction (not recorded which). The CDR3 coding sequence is TGTGCCAGCAGCTTTAACGGCGAGCAGTACTTC. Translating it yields CASSFNGEQYF.